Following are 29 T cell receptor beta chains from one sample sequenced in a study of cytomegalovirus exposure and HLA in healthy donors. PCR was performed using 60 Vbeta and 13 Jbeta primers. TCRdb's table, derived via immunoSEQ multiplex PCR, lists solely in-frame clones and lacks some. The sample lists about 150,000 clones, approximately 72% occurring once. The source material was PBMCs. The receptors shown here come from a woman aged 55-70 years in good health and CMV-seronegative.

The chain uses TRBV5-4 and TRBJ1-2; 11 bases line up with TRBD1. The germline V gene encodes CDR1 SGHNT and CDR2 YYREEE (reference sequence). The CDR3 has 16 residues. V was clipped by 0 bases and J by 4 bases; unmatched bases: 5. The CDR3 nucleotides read TGTGCCAGCAGCTTGGGGTCGGGACAGGGGGTCTATGGCTACACCTTC. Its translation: CASSLGSGQGVYGYTF.

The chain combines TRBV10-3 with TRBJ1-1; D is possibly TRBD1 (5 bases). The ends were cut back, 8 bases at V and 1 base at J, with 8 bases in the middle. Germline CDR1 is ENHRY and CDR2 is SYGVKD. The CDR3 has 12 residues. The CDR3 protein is CAISTANTEAFF. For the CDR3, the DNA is TGTGCCATCTCGACAGCGAACACTGAAGCTTTCTTT.

The CDR3 region has the DNA TGTGCCAGCAGCGCAAACCCGGGACTAGCGGGAGGCTACGAGCAGTACTTC. Translating it yields CASSANPGLAGGYEQYF. The rearrangement links TRBV14 to TRBJ2-7; 15 nucleotides align to TRBD2. Per the germline V gene, CDR1 is SGHDN and CDR2 is FVKESK. The CDR3 spans 17 residues. V was pared by 5 bases and J by 3 bases, with 8 bases of the junction left unmatched.

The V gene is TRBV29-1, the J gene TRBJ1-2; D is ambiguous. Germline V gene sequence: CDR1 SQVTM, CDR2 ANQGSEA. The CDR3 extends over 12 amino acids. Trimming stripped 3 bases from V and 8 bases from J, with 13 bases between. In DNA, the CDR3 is TGCAGCGTTGAGGAGGGTTTACGCGGCTACACCTTC. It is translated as CSVEEGLRGYTF.

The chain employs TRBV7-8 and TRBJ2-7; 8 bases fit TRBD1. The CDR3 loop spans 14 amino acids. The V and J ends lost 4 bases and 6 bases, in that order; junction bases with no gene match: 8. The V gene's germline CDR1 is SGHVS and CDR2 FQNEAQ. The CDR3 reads CASSSPGTGSEQYF. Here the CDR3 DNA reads TGTGCCAGCAGCTCCCCCGGGACAGGATCCGAGCAGTACTTC.

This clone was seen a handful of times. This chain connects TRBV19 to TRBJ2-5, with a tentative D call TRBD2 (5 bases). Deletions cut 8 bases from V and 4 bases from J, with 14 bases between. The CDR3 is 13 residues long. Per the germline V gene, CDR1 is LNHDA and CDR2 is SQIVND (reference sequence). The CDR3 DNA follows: TGTGCCAGTGCCCCGGGGTTAGGAGAGACCCAGTACTTC. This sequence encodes CASAPGLGETQYF.

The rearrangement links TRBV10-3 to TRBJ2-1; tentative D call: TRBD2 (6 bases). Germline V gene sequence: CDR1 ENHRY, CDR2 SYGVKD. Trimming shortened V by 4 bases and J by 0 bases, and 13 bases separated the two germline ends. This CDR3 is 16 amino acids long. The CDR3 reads CAISGFGGISYNEQFF. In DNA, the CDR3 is TGTGCCATCAGTGGTTTCGGGGGAATCTCCTACAATGAGCAGTTCTTC.

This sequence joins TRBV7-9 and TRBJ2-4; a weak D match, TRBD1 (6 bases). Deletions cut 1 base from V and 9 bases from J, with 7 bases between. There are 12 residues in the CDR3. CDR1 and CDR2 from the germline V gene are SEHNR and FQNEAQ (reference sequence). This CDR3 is CASSLGTAIQYF. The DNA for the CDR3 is TGTGCCAGCAGCTTAGGGACAGCCATTCAGTACTTC.

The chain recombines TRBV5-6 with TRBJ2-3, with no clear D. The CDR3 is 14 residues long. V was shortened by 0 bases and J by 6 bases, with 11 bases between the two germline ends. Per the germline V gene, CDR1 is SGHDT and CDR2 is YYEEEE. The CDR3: CASSLGARVDTQYF. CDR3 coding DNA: TGTGCCAGCAGCTTGGGGGCGCGCGTGGATACGCAGTATTTT.

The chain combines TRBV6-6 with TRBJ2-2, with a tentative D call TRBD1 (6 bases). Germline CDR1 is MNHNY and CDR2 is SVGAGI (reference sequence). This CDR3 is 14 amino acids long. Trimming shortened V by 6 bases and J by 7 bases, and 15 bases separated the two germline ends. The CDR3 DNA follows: TGTGCCAGCAGGGTTAAGGGCAGGGGCGGGGAGCTGTTTTTT. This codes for CASRVKGRGGELFF.

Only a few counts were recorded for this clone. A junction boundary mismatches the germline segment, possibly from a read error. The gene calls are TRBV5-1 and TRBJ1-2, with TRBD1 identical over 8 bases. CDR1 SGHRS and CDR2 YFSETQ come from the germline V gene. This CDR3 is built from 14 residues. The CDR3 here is CASSLGQAVYGYTF. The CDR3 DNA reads TGTGCCAGCAGCTTGGGACAGGCGGTCTATGGCTACACCTTC.

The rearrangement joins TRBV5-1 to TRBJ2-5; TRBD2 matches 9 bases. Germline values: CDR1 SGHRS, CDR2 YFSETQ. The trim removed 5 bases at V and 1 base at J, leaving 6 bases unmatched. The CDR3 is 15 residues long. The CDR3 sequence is CASRRGGVTQETQYF. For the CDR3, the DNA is TGCGCCAGCAGGCGCGGGGGGGTGACCCAAGAGACCCAGTACTTC.

DNA for the CDR3: TGTGCCAGCAGCGTAGGCGGGAGGGCCTCAAATGAGCAGTTCTTC. This codes for CASSVGGRASNEQFF. This chain links TRBV9 with TRBJ2-1; TRBD2 matches at 9 bases. The germline gives CDR1 SGDLS, CDR2 YYNGEE. The CDR3 extends over 15 amino acids. The junction had 5 bases not matched to a gene; V was cut back by 0 bases and J by 7 bases.

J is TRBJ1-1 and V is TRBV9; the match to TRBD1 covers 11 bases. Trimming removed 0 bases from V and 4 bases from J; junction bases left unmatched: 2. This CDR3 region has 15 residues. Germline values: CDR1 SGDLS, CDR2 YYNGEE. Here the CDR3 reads CASSVGGTGGTEAFF. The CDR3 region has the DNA TGTGCCAGCAGCGTAGGGGGGACAGGGGGCACTGAAGCTTTCTTT. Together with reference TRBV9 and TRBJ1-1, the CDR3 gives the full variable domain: DSGVTQTPKHLITATGQRVTLRCSPRSGDLSVYWYQQSLDQGLQFLIQYYNGEERAKGNILERFSAQQFPDLHSELNLSSLELGDSALYFCASSVGGTGGTEAFFGQGTRLTVV.

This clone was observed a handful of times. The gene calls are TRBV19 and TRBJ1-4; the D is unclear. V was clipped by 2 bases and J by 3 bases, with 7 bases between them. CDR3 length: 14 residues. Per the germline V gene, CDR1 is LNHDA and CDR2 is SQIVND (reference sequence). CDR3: CASSISGSNEKLFF. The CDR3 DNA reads TGTGCCAGTAGTATAAGCGGTTCTAATGAAAAACTGTTTTTT. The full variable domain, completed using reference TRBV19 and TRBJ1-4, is DGGITQSPKYLFRKEGQNVTLSCEQNLNHDAMYWYRQDPGQGLRLIYYSQIVNDFQKGDIAEGYSVSREKKESFPLTVTSAQKNPTAFYLCASSISGSNEKLFFGSGTQLSVL.

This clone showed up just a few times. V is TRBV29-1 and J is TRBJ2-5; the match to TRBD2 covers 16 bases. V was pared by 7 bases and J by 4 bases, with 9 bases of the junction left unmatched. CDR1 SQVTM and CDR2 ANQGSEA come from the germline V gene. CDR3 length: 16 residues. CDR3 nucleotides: TGCAGCGCAGCCGGGACTAGCGGGAGGGCCGGAGAGACCCAGTACTTC. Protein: CSAAGTSGRAGETQYF.

CDR3 DNA: TGCAGCGTTGCCGACAGGCGAGGGAACACTGAAGCTTTCTTT. Protein sequence: CSVADRRGNTEAFF. V is TRBV29-1 and J is TRBJ1-1, with D perhaps TRBD1 (6 bases). The V gene's germline CDR1 is SQVTM and CDR2 ANQGSEA. Trimming left V 4 bases short and J 1 base short, with 13 bases between. This CDR3 spans 14 amino acids.

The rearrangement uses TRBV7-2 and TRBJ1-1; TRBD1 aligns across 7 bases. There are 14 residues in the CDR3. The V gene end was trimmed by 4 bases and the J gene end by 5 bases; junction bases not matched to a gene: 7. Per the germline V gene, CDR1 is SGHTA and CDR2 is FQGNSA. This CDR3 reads CASSWRQGETEAFF. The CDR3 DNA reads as TGTGCCAGCAGCTGGAGACAGGGCGAAACTGAAGCTTTCTTT.

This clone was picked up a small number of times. In nucleotides, the CDR3 is TGTGCCAGCAGTCCCCGGGACAGTTACAATCAGCCCCAGCATTTT. Its protein is CASSPRDSYNQPQHF. The rearrangement links TRBV2 to TRBJ1-5, with 7 positions matching TRBD1. Trimming took 5 bases from V and 3 from J; bases not matched to a gene: 7. The CDR3 sequence is 15 residues long. From germline, CDR1 is SNHLY and CDR2 FYNNEI.

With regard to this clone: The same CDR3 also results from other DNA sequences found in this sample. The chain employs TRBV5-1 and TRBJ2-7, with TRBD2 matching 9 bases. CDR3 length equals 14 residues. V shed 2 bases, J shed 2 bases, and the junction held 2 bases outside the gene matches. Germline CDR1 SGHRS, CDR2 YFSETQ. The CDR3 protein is CASSLAGGAYEQYF. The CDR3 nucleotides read TGCGCCAGCAGCTTAGCGGGAGGAGCCTACGAGCAGTACTTC.

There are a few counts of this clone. In DNA, the CDR3 is TGTGCCAGCAGTGATGCCGGGGATCCTGGAAACACCATATATTTT. It encodes CASSDAGDPGNTIYF. This chain joins TRBV28 and TRBJ1-3, with D uncertain. Trimming cost V 5 bases and J 2 bases, with 13 bases left between them. The V gene's germline CDR1 is MDHEN and CDR2 SYDVKM. This CDR3 is built from 15 residues.

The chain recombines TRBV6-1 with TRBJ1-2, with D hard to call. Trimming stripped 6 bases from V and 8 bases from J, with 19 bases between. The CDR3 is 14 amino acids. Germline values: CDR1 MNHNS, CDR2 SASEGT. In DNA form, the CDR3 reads TGTGCCAGCAGCTCCCGGACTGGGTTCGAAGGCTACACCTTC. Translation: CASSSRTGFEGYTF.

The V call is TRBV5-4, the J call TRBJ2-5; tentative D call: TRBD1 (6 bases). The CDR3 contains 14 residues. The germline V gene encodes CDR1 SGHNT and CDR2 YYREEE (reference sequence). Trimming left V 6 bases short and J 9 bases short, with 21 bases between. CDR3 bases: TGTGCCAGCACCAATAGACAGGCCGTGGGGGCCCAGTACTTC. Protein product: CASTNRQAVGAQYF.

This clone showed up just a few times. The CDR3 region has the DNA TGTGCCAGCAGATTAACAGGGGCTGAGCAGCCCCAGCATTTT. Protein sequence: CASRLTGAEQPQHF. The V gene is TRBV5-7, the J gene TRBJ1-5, with 7 bases identical to TRBD1. TRBV5-7 is designated an ORF whose function remains uncertain. CDR3 length: 14 residues. V shed 5 bases, J shed 7 bases, and the junction held 9 bases outside the gene matches.

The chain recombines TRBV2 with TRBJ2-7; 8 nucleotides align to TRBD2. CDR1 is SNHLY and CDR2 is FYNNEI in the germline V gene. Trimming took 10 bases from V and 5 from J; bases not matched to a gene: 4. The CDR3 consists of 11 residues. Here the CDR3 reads CANGLANEQYF. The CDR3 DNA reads TGTGCCAACGGACTAGCCAACGAGCAGTACTTC.

CDR3 DNA: TGTGCCAGCAGCCCCCGGACAGGGTACAATGAGCAGTTCTTC. This translates into CASSPRTGYNEQFF. The genes are TRBV11-2 and TRBJ2-1, with 8 bases that match TRBD1. CDR1 and CDR2 (germline): SGHAT, FQNNGV. Trimming at V came to 5 bases and at J to 4 bases, leaving 4 bases not matched to a gene. The CDR3 loop spans 14 amino acids.

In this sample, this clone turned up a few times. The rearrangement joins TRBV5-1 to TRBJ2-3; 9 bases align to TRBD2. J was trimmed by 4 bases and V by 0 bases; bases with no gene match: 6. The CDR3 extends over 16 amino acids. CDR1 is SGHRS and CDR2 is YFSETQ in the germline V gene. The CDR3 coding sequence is TGCGCCAGCAGCTTGGTGACTAGCGGCCCCGCAGATACGCAGTATTTT. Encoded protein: CASSLVTSGPADTQYF.

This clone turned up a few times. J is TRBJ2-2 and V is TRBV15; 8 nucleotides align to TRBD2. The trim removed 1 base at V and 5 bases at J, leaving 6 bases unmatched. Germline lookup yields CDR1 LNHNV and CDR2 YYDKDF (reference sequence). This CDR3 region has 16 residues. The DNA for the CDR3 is TGTGCCACCAGCAGAGGGGGCCGGGGGGGGACCGGGGAGCTGTTTTTT. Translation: CATSRGGRGGTGELFF. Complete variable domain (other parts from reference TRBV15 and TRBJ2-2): DAMVIQNPRYQVTQFGKPVTLSCSQTLNHNVMYWYQQKSSQAPKLLFHYYDKDFNNEADTPDNFQSRRPNTSFCFLDIRSPGLGDTAMYLCATSRGGRGGTGELFFGEGSRLTVL.

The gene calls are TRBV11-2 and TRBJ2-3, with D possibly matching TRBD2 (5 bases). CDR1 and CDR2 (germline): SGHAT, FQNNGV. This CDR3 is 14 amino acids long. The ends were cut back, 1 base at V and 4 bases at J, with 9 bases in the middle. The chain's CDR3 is CASSLGGAADTQYF. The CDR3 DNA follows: TGTGCCAGCAGCTTAGGGGGAGCTGCAGATACGCAGTATTTT.